This T cell receptor (beta chain) derives from a study of T cell repertoires in cytomegalovirus infection (dated by TCRdb to between 2018 and 2021). About the study as a whole: The HLA type of each donor mattered for the analysis, because public TCR beta signatures pointed to carriage of CMV infection along with the matching HLA type.

Reads for this sample came from an Illumina HiSeq 1500. TCRdb reprocessed the public reads (quality trimming at Q25 with fastp, clone calling with MiXCR) and kept in-frame beta chains. Rows merge per CDR3 protein into single entries with the most common DNA and genes. The sample has hundreds of thousands of distinct CDR3 sequences on record, 30% to 40% of them singletons. Approximately 15% of the sample is in the top ten clones. This clonotype was seen more than once but under ten times. Its antigen is not yet known. Per-nucleotide qualities are absent, and no much larger clonotype sits a single base away. The CDR3 starts with the cysteine, ends with the phenylalanine, and has 16 residues. Solely the CDR3 DNA is kept, with 48 bases framed from the first base. Relative to germline, V is 0 bases shorter and J is 8 bases shorter, with 19 bases between their ends. The full study reports these points: The ex vivo response was dominated by HLA-C-restricted CMV-specific TCR beta clonotypes, and the single most frequent clonotype in two of eight donors was supplied by these HLA-C-restricted clonotypes. In both this cohort and an independent cohort of several hundred donors, the cumulative frequency of public TCR beta family members distinguished carriers of CMV infection plus the relevant HLA type.

Recombination linked TRBV12-3 or TRBV12-4 to TRBJ1-2; the D gene identity is not certain. The receptor comes from a human donor in good health (CMV status not recorded). Some clones in this sample may be carry-over from other donors' samples. Sequenced sample: PBMCs. The CDR3 reads as follows: CASSLALTGSPGGYTF. The sequenced DNA is TGTGCCAGCAGTTTAGCTTTAACGGGTTCGCCTGGGGGCTACACCTTC.